These T cell receptor beta chains were read from a single sample in a study of CD8+ T cells in alopecia areata. Profiling relied on immunoSEQ multiplex PCR, and the TCRdb table lists in-frame clones only, not all of them. The data show approximately 150,000 clones, with 51% seen just once and roughly 0.99% held by the top ten. Specimen: CD4+ T cells sorted from blood, collected at week 0. The source is a human donor with alopecia areata. Both conserved end residues are part of each CDR3. The size entry is marked missing in some rows and otherwise reads once, few, many or a size class.

few,TRBV2,TRBJ2-4,CASSEGREAKNIQYF
NA,TRBV29-1,TRBJ1-1,CSVKPGPMNTEAFF
few,TRBV29-1,TRBJ2-5,CSVEASQGETQYF
few,TRBV23-1,TRBJ1-1,CAREGQGYPKNTEAFF
NA,TRBV12-5,TRBJ2-6,CASGRSTGSGANVLTF
NA,TRBV30,TRBJ1-5,CAWSIRQRNQPQHF
few,TRBV4-1,TRBJ1-1,CASSLGTVSVNTEAFF
few,TRBV7-2,TRBJ1-1,CASSSLQLGGAFF
NA,TRBV10-3,TRBJ2-5,CAISEPSRETQYF
NA,TRBV29-1,TRBJ1-4,CSVSGTTNEKLFF
NA,TRBV30,TRBJ2-7,CAWRAGTSGNRAPSYEQYF
few,TRBV15,TRBJ2-5,CATSRVPQGVETQYF
NA,TRBV6-5,TRBJ2-4,CASSRDGNIQYF
few,TRBV19,TRBJ2-7,CASSLSYEQYF
few,TRBV15,TRBJ2-7,CATSRATGVSYEQYF
once,TRBV9,TRBJ2-2,CASSVLAQTSSGELFF
once,TRBV6-6,TRBJ1-2,CASGGQGIGGYTF
few,TRBV29-1,TRBJ2-5,CSVPGQIQETQYF
NA,TRBV7-2,TRBJ2-3,CASTLSGPGAYADTQYF
NA,TRBV5-1,TRBJ2-5,CASSPVTVSETQYF
NA,TRBV29-1,TRBJ2-3,CSVGGTKITDTQYF
NA,TRBV29-1,NA,CSVSTGQGYEQYF
NA,TRBV30,TRBJ1-2,CAWTTTGTGGSYTF
NA,TRBV27,TRBJ1-5,CASSRGDSYNQPQHF
NA,TRBV5-1,TRBJ2-5,CASSPGMAASGETQYF
NA,TRBV29-1,TRBJ2-2,CSVEVPLTSSGELFF
few,TRBV30,TRBJ2-2,CAWSVQASGNTGELFF
NA,TRBV7-2,TRBJ2-7,CASSPPGLPAYEQYF
few,TRBV19,TRBJ1-1,CASSRDRGRTKAFF
NA,TRBV30,TRBJ1-1,CAWSPRRQHTEAFF
NA,TRBV30,TRBJ1-4,CAWSGVGTVGEKLFF
many,TRBV25-1,TRBJ1-2,CASSGSGSAYGYTF
NA,TRBV29-1,TRBJ2-7,CSVAGGLAGNYEQYF
NA,TRBV19,TRBJ1-2,CATTKQGTNSNYGYTF
NA,TRBV6-5,TRBJ1-1,CASSYGALNTEAFF
NA,TRBV9,TRBJ1-1,CASSPSHSLLGAFF
NA,TRBV25-1,TRBJ2-3,CASGTSGSTDTQYF
few,TRBV29-1,TRBJ2-4,CSVDGQVKNIQYF
few,TRBV4-3,TRBJ2-3,CASSQAWAGTTGRGTQYF
few,TRBV19,TRBJ1-5,CASSIRGDSNQPQHF
NA,TRBV29-1,TRBJ1-5,CSARDSPNQPQHF
few,TRBV5-6,TRBJ1-2,CASGPGTTHEYGYTF
few,TRBV4-3,TRBJ1-5,CASSLTYRQPQHF
NA,TRBV29-1,TRBJ2-7,CSVGQGAYEQYF
few,TRBV30,TRBJ1-1,CAWSRGHTNTEAFF
NA,TRBV30,TRBJ2-5,CAWTDGRETQYF
once,TRBV23-1,TRBJ1-2,CASSQSIHHTF
NA,TRBV21-1,TRBJ2-5,CASSKIGKETQYF
NA,TRBV5-1,TRBJ2-5,CASSHGREETQYF
few,TRBV5-1,TRBJ2-1,CASSPGTSGSYYNEQFF
NA,TRBV29-1,TRBJ2-1,CSVAGGGIVNEQFF
NA,TRBV30,TRBJ1-2,CAWRPPGGYTF
NA,TRBV30,TRBJ1-2,CAWSPTAGGYTF
few,TRBV11-2,TRBJ2-1,CASSPPGGGFHEQFF